A single sample is the source of the 2 T cell receptor beta chains below, sequenced in a study of blood T cell repertoires in COVID-19. TCRdb keeps only in-frame clones here, not all; method: immunoSEQ multiplex PCR. The sample carries 250,000 or so clones, 84% recorded once. Sequenced material: peripheral blood. The receptors were sampled from a woman in her thirties or forties who had recovered from COVID-19.

The DNA of the CDR3 is TGTGCCAGCAGCTCAGTGGGGGGGTCTGAAGCTTTCTTT. Its protein product is CASSSVGGSEAFF. This chain uses TRBV5-4 with TRBJ1-1, with D perhaps TRBD1 (5 bases). The CDR3 runs 13 residues. From germline, CDR1 is SGHNT and CDR2 YYREEE (reference sequence). V lost 3 bases, J lost 6 bases, and 12 bases lay in between.

This chain connects TRBV14 to TRBJ2-3, with 9 nucleotides matching TRBD2. CDR1 is SGHDN and CDR2 is FVKESK in the germline V gene. The CDR3 sequence is 17 residues long. Unmatched junction bases numbered 9, after V lost 4 bases and J lost 1 base. The CDR3 is CASSRGTGLAGTDTQYF. The CDR3 DNA is TGTGCCAGCAGCCGAGGAACGGGACTAGCAGGCACAGATACGCAGTATTTT.